This T cell receptor (beta chain) emerged from a study of blood T cell repertoires in COVID-19. Study background: Some COVID-19 samples were acute and others convalescent; all came from the United States, Italy and Spain.

Source study methods: Amplification with reference gene primers provided the estimates of nucleated cell counts. Generated by immunoSEQ multiplex PCR, the TCRdb table keeps only in-frame clones and is missing some. V and J calls and clone size are those listed in that table; D and trimming were worked out from the DNA. Of under 95,000 clones in the sample, about 83% were seen once. The CDR3 runs 16 residues. Germline V gene lookup returns CDR1 SQVTM and CDR2 ANQGSEA. V was clipped by 6 bases and J by 5 bases, with 25 bases between them. This TCR was sampled from a man aged 60-69 years with acute or convalescent COVID-19. Material for sequencing was peripheral blood. The J gene is TRBJ2-5, the V gene TRBV29-1; TRBD1 is a possible D gene (7 bases). This CDR3 is CSVIIAGQTVGETQYF. The CDR3 bases are TGCAGCGTGATAATCGCGGGACAGACCGTCGGGGAGACCCAGTACTTC.